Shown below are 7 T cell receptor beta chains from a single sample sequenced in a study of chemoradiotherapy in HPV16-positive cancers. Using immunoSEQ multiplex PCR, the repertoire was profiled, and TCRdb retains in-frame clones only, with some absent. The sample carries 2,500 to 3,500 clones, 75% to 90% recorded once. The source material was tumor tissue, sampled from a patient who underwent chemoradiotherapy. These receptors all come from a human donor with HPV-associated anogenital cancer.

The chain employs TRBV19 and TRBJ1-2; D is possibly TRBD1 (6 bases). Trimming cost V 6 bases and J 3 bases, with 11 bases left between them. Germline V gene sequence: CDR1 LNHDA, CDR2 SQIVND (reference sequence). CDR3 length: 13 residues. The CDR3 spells CASSPEGDYGYTF. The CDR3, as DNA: TGTGCCAGTAGCCCTGAGGGGGACTATGGCTACACCTTC.

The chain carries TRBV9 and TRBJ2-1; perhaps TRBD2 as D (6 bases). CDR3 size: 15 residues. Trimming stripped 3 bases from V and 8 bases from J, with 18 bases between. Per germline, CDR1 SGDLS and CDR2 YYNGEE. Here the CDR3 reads CASSEGGLSSDEQFF. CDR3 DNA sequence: TGTGCCAGCAGCGAGGGAGGACTAAGCAGCGATGAGCAGTTCTTC.

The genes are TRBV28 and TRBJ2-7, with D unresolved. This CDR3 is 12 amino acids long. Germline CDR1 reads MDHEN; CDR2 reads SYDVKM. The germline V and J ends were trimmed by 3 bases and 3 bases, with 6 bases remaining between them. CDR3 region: CASSFQRYEQYF. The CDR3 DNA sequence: TGTGCCAGCAGTTTTCAGCGCTACGAGCAGTACTTC.

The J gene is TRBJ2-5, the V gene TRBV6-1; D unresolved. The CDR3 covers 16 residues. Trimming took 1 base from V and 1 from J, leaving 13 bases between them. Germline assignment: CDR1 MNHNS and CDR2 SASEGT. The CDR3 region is CASSEGGIHFQETQYF. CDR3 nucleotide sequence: TGTGCCAGCAGTGAAGGGGGAATCCATTTCCAAGAGACCCAGTACTTC.

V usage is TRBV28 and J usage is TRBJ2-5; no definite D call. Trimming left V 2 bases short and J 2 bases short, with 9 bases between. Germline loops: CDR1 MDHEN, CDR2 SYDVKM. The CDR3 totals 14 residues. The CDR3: CASSLPAIQETQYF. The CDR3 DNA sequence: TGTGCCAGCAGTTTACCGGCAATACAAGAGACCCAGTACTTC.

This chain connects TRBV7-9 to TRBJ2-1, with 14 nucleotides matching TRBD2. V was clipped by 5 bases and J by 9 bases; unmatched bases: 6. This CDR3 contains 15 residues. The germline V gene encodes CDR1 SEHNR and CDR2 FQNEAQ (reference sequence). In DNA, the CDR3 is TGTGCCAGCAGCCTGACTAGCGGGGGGGCGGCTGAGCAGTTCTTC. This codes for CASSLTSGGAAEQFF.

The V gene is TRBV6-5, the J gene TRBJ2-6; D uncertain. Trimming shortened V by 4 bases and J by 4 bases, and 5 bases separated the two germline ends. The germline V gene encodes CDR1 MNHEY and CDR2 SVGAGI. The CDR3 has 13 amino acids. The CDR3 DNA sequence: TGTGCCAGCAGTTCGTCCGGGGCCAACGTCCTGACTTTC. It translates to CASSSSGANVLTF.